The source of this T cell receptor (beta chain) is a study of shared clonotypes between healthy human individuals. The germline CDR1 and CDR2 sequences are GTSNPN and SVGIG (reference sequence). There are 14 residues in the CDR3. Donors included only healthy HIV-negative adults lacking recent acute infections or vaccinations. TCRdb's table, derived via immunoSEQ multiplex PCR, lists solely in-frame clones and lacks some. The data show some 96,000 clones, 40% to 55% seen once. This clone was counted many times. What was sequenced was PBMCs. This TCR was recovered from a woman aged 40 to 50 in good health. Some clones in this sample may be carry-over from other donors' samples. The chain links TRBV30 to TRBJ2-5; 10 bases are a match to TRBD2. The J call may be mistaken, given a closer DNA end match to TRBJ2-7. The CDR3 reads CAWSRGLAIYEQYF. The CDR3 DNA sequence: TGTGCCTGGAGTAGGGGACTAGCGATATACGAGCAGTACTTC.